These 21 T cell receptor beta chains share one sample of origin, sequenced in a study of T cell responses to AZD1222 COVID-19 vaccine. This table comes from immunoSEQ multiplex PCR, and its TCRdb copy is limited to in-frame clones, with some not included. The sample shows some 170,000 clones, about 90% of them seen only once. The starting material was peripheral blood, obtained 28 days after the second dose of the MenACWY control vaccine. These receptors all stem from an adult who received the MenACWY meningococcal vaccine as a control.

This chain uses TRBV4-3 with TRBJ2-5; 8 nucleotides align to TRBD2. Germline CDR1 is LGHNA and CDR2 is YSLEER. With V trimmed by 0 bases and J by 3 bases, 15 bases remained unmatched. The CDR3 has 19 residues. In nucleotides, the CDR3 is TGCGCCAGCAGCCAAGATTTGGGCTTCAGCGGGAGACAAAAAGAGACCCAGTACTTC. Translated, it gives CASSQDLGFSGRQKETQYF.

The rearrangement uses TRBV2 and TRBJ2-3, with D perhaps matching TRBD1 or TRBD2 (5 bases each). This CDR3 region has 11 residues. CDR1 is SNHLY, CDR2 FYNNEI, per germline. V was shortened by 6 bases and J by 8 bases, with 9 bases between the two germline ends. CDR3 nucleotide sequence: TGTGCCAGCAGGGGGGAAGGTACGCAGTATTTT. Translating gives CASRGEGTQYF.

V gene TRBV2 combines with J gene TRBJ2-1; D gene uncertain. This CDR3 spans 11 amino acids. V was pared by 4 bases and J by 8 bases, with 6 bases between. Germline V lookup: CDR1 SNHLY, CDR2 FYNNEI. The DNA for the CDR3 is TGTGCCAGCAGTGTAATTTATGAGCAGTTCTTC. This translates into CASSVIYEQFF. The complete variable domain, with remaining parts taken from reference TRBV2 and TRBJ2-1, reads EPEVTQTPSHQVTQMGQEVILRCVPISNHLYFYWYRQILGQKVEFLVSFYNNEISEKSEIFDDQFSVERPDGSNFTLKIRSTKLEDSAMYFCASSVIYEQFFGPGTRLTVL.

This chain links TRBV5-1 with TRBJ2-3, with 9 bases aligning to TRBD2. The CDR3 length is 17 residues. Trimming cost V 5 bases and J 2 bases; bases outside gene matches: 12. The V gene's germline CDR1 is SGHRS and CDR2 YFSETQ. The CDR3 loop is CASRLGGRDGLTDTQYF. Written as DNA, the CDR3 is TGCGCCAGCAGATTAGGCGGGAGGGATGGGCTCACAGATACGCAGTATTTT.

CDR3 sequence: CARGQGGGYTF. The CDR3 DNA sequence: TGTGCCCGTGGACAGGGAGGTGGCTACACCTTC. V is TRBV30 and J is TRBJ1-2; 8 bases match TRBD1. Trimming at V came to 8 bases and at J to 7 bases, leaving 6 bases not matched to a gene. This CDR3 is 11 amino acids long. Germline lookup yields CDR1 GTSNPN and CDR2 SVGIG (reference sequence).

The chain employs TRBV10-3 and TRBJ1-2; D is possibly TRBD1 (6 bases). CDR1 is ENHRY, CDR2 SYGVKD, per germline. This CDR3 is 13 amino acids long. Deletions cut 0 bases from V and 8 bases from J, with 10 bases between. CDR3: CAISESEGEGYTF. CDR3 sequence (DNA): TGTGCCATCAGTGAGTCGGAGGGGGAGGGCTACACCTTC.

The V call is TRBV29-1, the J call TRBJ2-1; tentative D call: TRBD2 (6 bases). Trimming cost V 2 bases and J 2 bases, with 7 bases left between them. The CDR3 length is 13 residues. Per the germline V gene, CDR1 is SQVTM and CDR2 is ANQGSEA. CDR3 bases: TGCAGCGTTGAATGGGGGGCCTACAATGAGCAGTTCTTC. Residues: CSVEWGAYNEQFF.

The CDR3 loop reads CASSVGQVGTYEQYF. The CDR3 DNA reads TGTGCCAGCAGCGTAGGGCAGGTTGGCACCTACGAGCAGTACTTC. This rearrangement joins TRBV9 to TRBJ2-7; D not certain. Germline V gene sequence: CDR1 SGDLS, CDR2 YYNGEE. Trimming cost V 0 bases and J 2 bases, with 12 bases left between them. This CDR3 has 15 amino acids.

The chain carries TRBV10-3 and TRBJ1-5; 8 bases agree with TRBD1. V dropped 0 bases and J dropped 1; count of bases not matched to a gene: 5. Germline CDR1 and CDR2: ENHRY and SYGVKD. The CDR3 extends over 17 amino acids. The chain's CDR3 is CAISESRQGLSNQPQHF. The CDR3 DNA reads as TGTGCCATCAGTGAGTCGAGACAGGGGCTGAGCAATCAGCCCCAGCATTTT.

This clone appeared once. The chain is built from TRBV10-3 and TRBJ2-3, with D possibly called TRBD1 or TRBD2 (5 bases each). Trimming shortened V by 4 bases and J by 0 bases, and 5 bases separated the two germline ends. Germline CDR1 reads ENHRY; CDR2 reads SYGVKD. The CDR3 runs 13 residues. The DNA of the CDR3 is TGTGCCATCAGTGGGGACAGCACAGATACGCAGTATTTT. Amino acid sequence: CAISGDSTDTQYF.

CDR3 sequence (DNA): TGTGCCTGGAGTGTTGGCAGGACGGGATATCTTGGGGACTATGGCTACACCTTC. Its protein product is CAWSVGRTGYLGDYGYTF. This chain links TRBV30 with TRBJ1-2; D is unclear. Trimming pared 0 bases from V and 3 bases from J, leaving 23 bases between. Germline V gene lookup returns CDR1 GTSNPN and CDR2 SVGIG (reference sequence). The CDR3 runs to 18 residues.

V gene TRBV7-9 combines with J gene TRBJ2-1; D is uncertain. This CDR3 contains 15 residues. Germline V gene data show CDR1 as SEHNR and CDR2 as FQNEAQ (reference sequence). The V and J ends lost 2 bases and 7 bases respectively, with 15 bases between them. Here the CDR3 reads CASSLPGPIHNEQFF. The CDR3 region has the DNA TGTGCCAGCAGCTTACCCGGCCCCATTCATAATGAGCAGTTCTTC. The whole variable domain, remainder taken from reference TRBV7-9 and TRBJ2-1, is DTGVSQNPRHKITKRGQNVTFRCDPISEHNRLYWYRQTLGQGPEFLTYFQNEAQLEKSRLLSDRFSAERPKGSFSTLEIQRTEQGDSAMYLCASSLPGPIHNEQFFGPGTRLTVL.

This clone was found once. The CDR3 loop is CASSSLATGSDSYEQYF. CDR3 DNA: TGTGCCAGCAGTTCCCTCGCGACAGGTTCCGACTCCTACGAGCAGTACTTC. The V gene is TRBV28, the J gene TRBJ2-7, with D perhaps matching TRBD1 (6 bases). Germline V gene sequence: CDR1 MDHEN, CDR2 SYDVKM. This CDR3 comprises 17 residues. Trimming stripped 4 bases from V and 0 bases from J, with 19 bases between.

This rearrangement joins TRBV19 to TRBJ2-3; TRBD2 aligns across 12 bases. J was trimmed by 3 bases and V by 6 bases; bases with no gene match: 10. The CDR3 contains 17 residues. In germline, CDR1 is LNHDA, CDR2 SQIVND (reference sequence). The CDR3 nucleotides are TGTGCCAGTAGCTTACTAGATGGACTAGCGGGAACAGATACGCAGTATTTT. It is translated as CASSLLDGLAGTDTQYF.

This chain connects TRBV12-3 or TRBV12-4 to TRBJ1-5; D is unclear. CDR3 length equals 12 residues. Trimming removed 2 bases at V and 6 bases at J, with 5 bases between. The CDR3 DNA follows: TGTGCCAGCAGTTTATACTTTCAGCCCCAGCATTTT. This translates into CASSLYFQPQHF.

The V call is TRBV10-3, the J call TRBJ1-3; perhaps TRBD1 as D (6 bases). The CDR3 extends over 16 amino acids. Trimming took 8 bases from V and 0 from J, leaving 17 bases between them. Germline CDR1 ENHRY, CDR2 SYGVKD. CDR3 DNA sequence: TGTGCCATCGGGGCTCTTGCCAGGGGCTCTGGAAACACCATATATTTT. Protein: CAIGALARGSGNTIYF.

This clone was counted once. V and J are TRBV28 and TRBJ2-4; no clear D gene. Trimming took off 5 bases at V and 1 base at J, with 12 bases between the two ends. This CDR3 is 15 amino acids long. Germline V CDR1 and CDR2: MDHEN, SYDVKM. The CDR3 DNA reads as TGTGCCAGCAGTCAACTAACAGCGGCCAAAAACATTCAGTACTTC. It is translated as CASSQLTAAKNIQYF.

A word on this clone: The DNA is omitted, as the CDR3 cannot be located on it reliably, and the CDR3 follows TCRdb's listing. The V and J genes are TRBV7-2 and TRBJ1-2; the table's D call TRBD1 went unverified against the DNA. From its first to its last residue, the CDR3 has 16 amino acids. The germline CDR1 and CDR2 sequences are SGHTA and FQGNSA. Here the CDR3 reads CASSLFGPGPYYGYTF.

This clone was found once. The chain uses TRBV11-2 and TRBJ1-3; no reliable D call. Trimming pared 0 bases from V and 4 bases from J, leaving 10 bases between. The CDR3 covers 15 residues. The germline gives CDR1 SGHAT, CDR2 FQNNGV. The CDR3 here is CASSLEGLSGNTIYF. The CDR3 DNA reads as TGTGCCAGCAGCTTAGAGGGTCTTTCAGGAAACACCATATATTTT.

J is TRBJ1-2 and V is TRBV29-1; D unresolved. The CDR3 sequence is 13 residues long. CDR1 and CDR2 (germline): SQVTM, ANQGSEA. V lost 5 bases and J lost 2, with 12 bases in between. The CDR3 coding sequence is TGCAGCGTTTCCAAGGACGGAAACTATGGCTACACCTTC. This translates into CSVSKDGNYGYTF.

This CDR3 reads CASSLTANQETQYF. In DNA, the CDR3 is TGCGCCAGCAGTTTGACAGCGAACCAAGAGACCCAGTACTTC. This sequence joins TRBV10-1 and TRBJ2-5; TRBD1 is a possible D gene (5 bases). The CDR3 is made up of 14 amino acids. Germline lookup yields CDR1 WNHNN and CDR2 SYGVQD (reference sequence). The germline V and J ends were trimmed by 5 bases and 0 bases, with 10 bases remaining between them.